The rows below give T cell receptor beta chains drawn from one sample of a study of neurological immune-mediated disorders. From the 5' RACE reads, TCRdb called clonotypes with MiXCR, one entry per CDR3 protein. The sample holds more than 40,000 distinct CDR3 sequences, roughly an eighth seen once. Input material: PBMCs. The receptors originated from a male donor with HTLV-1-associated myelopathy (HAM/TSP). CDR3s include the opening cysteine and the closing phenylalanine or tryptophan. The D gene is left open where the match is weak. The size of a clone is reported for some rows only, either as once, few or many, or as a class for expanded clones.

D | size | J | V | DNA | CDR3
- | many | TRBJ2-3 | TRBV20-1 | TGCAGTGCTAGACTTGCGGTGGGGCAGTATTTT | CSARLAVGQYF
- | - | TRBJ2-5 | TRBV5-5 | TGTGCCAGCAGCCCCGGCCTTGCAGCACAGACCCAGTACTTC | CASSPGLAAQTQYF
TRBD1 | many | TRBJ2-1 | TRBV5-1 | TGCGCCAGCAGCCCTTCGGGACAGGGGTACAATGAGCAGTTCTTC | CASSPSGQGYNEQFF
TRBD1 | many | TRBJ1-1 | TRBV7-2 | TGTGCCAGCAGCGACAGGGTATTCATGAACACTGAAGCTTTCTTT | CASSDRVFMNTEAFF
- | many | TRBJ1-1 | TRBV5-1 | TGCGCCAGCAGCTTGGCAGGATTTAACACTGAAGCTTTCTTT | CASSLAGFNTEAFF
- | many | TRBJ2-2 | TRBV5-5 | TGTGCCAGCAGCTTCAACGGAGAAGACACCGGGGAGCTGTTTTTT | CASSFNGEDTGELFF
- | many | TRBJ2-7 | TRBV6-2/TRBV6-3 | TGTGCCAGCAGTCTAACAAGATACGAGCAGTACTTC | CASSLTRYEQYF
- | medium-sized | TRBJ1-1 | TRBV5-6 | TGTGCCAGCAGCCTGGCGGGGGTCACTGAAGCTTTCTTT | CASSLAGVTEAFF
- | many | TRBJ2-1 | TRBV4-3 | TGCGCCAGCAGCCAAGATTGGGCAGGGGTAAATGAGCAGTTCTTC | CASSQDWAGVNEQFF
- | once | TRBJ2-1 | TRBV10-3 | TGTGCCATCAGTGAGAGGACGGACGGTGAGCAGTTCTTC | CAISERTDGEQFF
TRBD1 | many | TRBJ2-7 | TRBV6-2/TRBV6-3 | TGTGCCAGCACCTACTGGGACAGGGAATACGAGCAGTACTTC | CASTYWDREYEQYF
TRBD2 | many | TRBJ2-4 | TRBV24-1 | TGTGCCACCAGTGATTCGGGACTAGCGGGGGGGCCGAGTGGAGCCAAAAACATTCAGTACTTC | CATSDSGLAGGPSGAKNIQYF
TRBD2 | many | TRBJ2-3 | TRBV5-1 | TGCGCCAGCAGCTTGGGTCCGGGGGGTAGCGGCCCCTCGGGTACGCAGTATTTT | CASSLGPGGSGPSGTQYF
- | many | TRBJ1-1 | TRBV10-1 | TGCGCCAGCAGCCTCAGGGTCGACACTGAAGCTTTCTTT | CASSLRVDTEAFF
- | - | TRBJ2-1 | TRBV5-1 | TGCGCCAGCAACTTGAATGACAATGAGTATTTCTTC | CASNLNDNEYFF